This T cell receptor beta chain was identified during a study of shared clonotypes between healthy human individuals. The V and J ends lost 3 bases and 6 bases, in that order; junction bases with no gene match: 8. Germline V gene data show CDR1 as SGHDN and CDR2 as FVKESK. This CDR3 spans 17 amino acids. The protocol was immunoSEQ multiplex PCR, while the TCRdb copy is restricted to in-frame clones and leaves out a portion. The sample includes 1.6 million or so clones, more than 95% of them seen just once. The chain recombines TRBV14 with TRBJ2-1, with 13 bases matching TRBD2. The TCR originated in a young man in good health. Sequencing was done on a sample of naive CD4+ T cells sorted from blood. As to subset: CD45RA+ positively selected. CDR3 in amino acids: CASSHKLAGGPTNEQFF. In DNA, the CDR3 is TGTGCCAGCAGCCACAAACTAGCGGGAGGGCCGACCAATGAGCAGTTCTTC.